This TCR beta chain was documented in a study of blood T cells in healthy people across ages (dated by TCRdb to 2013 to 2016). Regarding the research as a whole: In model experiments, roughly one uniquely barcoded TCR beta cDNA molecule per two T cells was captured by template switching. The study measured age-related changes in TCR beta repertoire diversity using deep sequencing normalized with unique cDNA molecular identifiers. The donors were divided into four age groups: young (average around 17 years), middle-aged (around 41), aged (about 60) and long-lived (82). To avoid experimental bias, donors of different ages were spread randomly across the sequencing lanes. For two donors (one aged 18 to 30 and one aged 80 or older), the study analyzed two additional independent replicas of 1 million unique cDNA reads from the same blood draw.

A word on this clonotype: No antigen is known for it. Within one base of it there is no much larger clone, and no base qualities were kept.

CDR1 and CDR2, looked up from the germline V gene, are SNHLY and FYNNEI. V is shortened by 3 bases, J by 7 bases, and the region joining them spans 16 bases. The CDR3 has 14 amino acids, counting the end cysteine and phenylalanine. Only the CDR3 region is kept as DNA, spanning 42 bases read in frame from base 1. The donors were 40 or so Caucasian individuals from Russia, aged about 6 to 95 years, who were systemically healthy. Approximately 10 milliliters of peripheral blood were collected from each donor into EDTA-treated Vacutainer tubes. Ficoll-Paque density-gradient centrifugation was used to isolate PBMCs, with at least 6.5 million per sample. Trizol reagent was used to extract total RNA from the PBMCs, yielding at least 5 micrograms per sample. For every donor, flow cytometry on a PBMC aliquot measured the percentage of naive CD45RAhigh/CD27high T cells. Broader findings and caveats from the paper: Observed TCR beta diversity per million T cells fell roughly linearly with age, and a significant reduction was already apparent by age around 39. Because the CMV infection status of the donors was unknown, age-related changes in expanded clonotypes may potentially have been confounded. Estimates of total diversity from one million sequenced T cells were regarded as lower bounds and underestimates. The long-lived group showed more naive CD4+ T cells, fewer expanded clones and increased TCR diversity than the aged group, suggesting age selection. Observed TCR beta diversity correlated strongly with the percentage of naive T cells measured by flow cytometry. Conclusive comparison of naive and antigen-experienced compartments was prevented by the profiling of bulk unsorted PBMCs.

The receptor library was made with 5' RACE. Sequencer: Illumina HiSeq 2500. A second PCR of about 6 to 11 cycles was performed with a sample-barcoded 5' primer and a J-beta primer mix. A template-switch 5' adaptor carrying 12 random nucleotides introduced a unique molecular identifier onto each TCR beta cDNA molecule. Each sample yielded at least 2.5 million CDR3-containing paired-end reads. First-strand cDNA synthesis was performed from all RNA using the Mint cDNA synthesis kit, with priming by a TRBC-specific oligonucleotide. Following uracil-DNA glycosylase treatment, all cDNA underwent a first 18-cycle PCR with the universal primers M1SS and BC2_uni_R. From the authors' description of their analysis: Normalization of each sample was performed by random selection of 1 million high-quality reads, each carrying a distinct molecular identifier. Instead of being binned into consensus sequences, reads that shared molecular identifiers were thrown out. MiTCR, run with a Q25 quality threshold and the strictest error-elimination algorithm, handled CDR3 identification, clonotype clustering and error correction. A nonparametric unseen species model using Euler transformation provided a lower-bound estimate of total TCR beta diversity. TCRdb reran the public reads through fastp at Q25 and MiXCR, keeping productive beta chains. Each entry is one CDR3 protein sequence, shown with its most common DNA and genes. For this entry, the V and J calls and clone size follow TCRdb and not the study's own pipeline. Recorded for this sample are fewer than 900,000 distinct CDR3 sequences; roughly 35% of them occurred a single time. Approximately 12% of the sample goes to the ten largest clones.

The rearrangement joined TRBV2 to TRBJ2-7, with the D gene uncertain. Material: blood. The receptor's source is a man between 18 and 29 years old in good health. The DNA reads as follows: TGTGCCAGCAGTGATATGGAAGGCTACAATGAGCAGTACTTC. Its product reads: CASSDMEGYNEQYF.